The 8 T cell receptor beta chains in this list originate from one sample, sequenced in a study of T cells in Graves' hyperthyroidism and ophthalmopathy. There were TCR beta CDR3 regions amplified from RNA transcripts. An initial round of RT-PCR targeting the TCR CDR3 relied on the HTBI primer set. TCRdb reanalysed the multiplex PCR reads using MiXCR and keeps one entry per CDR3 protein. This sample yields 380,000 or so distinct CDR3 sequences, of which around 14% are seen a single time; approximately 23% belongs to the top ten. Sequencing input: blood. These receptors all stem from a woman in her thirties with Graves' hyperthyroidism.

This clonotype has just a few counts. The V and J genes are TRBV20-1 and TRBJ2-1, with TRBD1 as a possible D gene (6 bases). V gave up 3 bases and J gave up 0 bases, with 12 bases separating them. The CDR3 sequence is 15 residues long. Germline V gives CDR1 DFQATT, CDR2 SNEGSKA (reference sequence). CDR3 in DNA: TGCAGTGCTAGTCCCAAACAGGGCTCCTACAATGAGCAGTTCTTC. It is translated as CSASPKQGSYNEQFF.

This clonotype was detected only a few times. This rearrangement joins TRBV10-3 to TRBJ2-5; possible D gene TRBD2, 6 bases. The germline CDR1 and CDR2 sequences are ENHRY and SYGVKD. There are 15 residues in the CDR3. With 2 bases removed from V and 5 bases from J, the gap between germline ends came to 15 bases. The CDR3, as DNA: TGTGCCATCAGTGAGCGATCAAGTGGGGGGGAGACCCAGTACTTC. As protein: CAISERSSGGETQYF.

This clonotype was observed a few times. V and J are TRBV5-5 and TRBJ2-1, with TRBD2 matching 7 bases. After removal of 2 bases from V and 8 bases from J, the junction contained 4 bases not matched to a gene. Germline assignment: CDR1 SGHKS and CDR2 YYEKEE (reference sequence). This CDR3 has 13 residues. The CDR3 here is CASSLAGSHEQFF. DNA for the CDR3: TGTGCCAGCAGCTTAGCGGGGTCGCATGAGCAGTTCTTC.

This clonotype came up many times. This chain uses TRBV6-1 with TRBJ1-1; a weak D match, TRBD1 (6 bases). Trimming took 10 bases from V and 5 from J, leaving 11 bases between them. The germline CDR1 and CDR2 sequences are MNHNS and SASEGT. This CDR3 has 11 residues. The CDR3 loop is CATLDRTEAFF. The CDR3 coding sequence is TGTGCCACCCTCGACAGGACTGAAGCTTTCTTT.

This clonotype was recorded at least ten times. The CDR3 sequence is CASSPKRLAGRYNEQFF. The CDR3, as DNA: TGTGCCAGCAGTCCTAAAAGACTAGCGGGACGGTACAATGAGCAGTTCTTC. The chain carries TRBV27 and TRBJ2-1; the match to TRBD2 covers 11 bases. The CDR3 is 17 residues long. Germline V gene lookup returns CDR1 MNHEY and CDR2 SMNVEV (reference sequence). With 5 bases clipped from V and 4 bases from J, the junction kept 10 bases outside the gene matches.

At least ten counts were recorded for this clonotype. This chain links TRBV28 with TRBJ2-7, with D perhaps matching TRBD1 (6 bases). Germline values: CDR1 MDHEN, CDR2 SYDVKM. The CDR3 has 14 residues. The ends were cut back, 3 bases at V and 1 base at J, with 10 bases in the middle. In DNA form, the CDR3 reads TGTGCCAGCAGTTTGACAGGATGGTCCTACGAGCAGTACTTC. Its translation is CASSLTGWSYEQYF.

The chain links TRBV9 to TRBJ2-7; TRBD2 matches 7 bases. This CDR3 has 15 residues. Germline values: CDR1 SGDLS, CDR2 YYNGEE. V shed 0 bases and J 2 bases; nucleotides not matched to a gene: 5. CDR3 amino acids: CASSVGSSGPYEQYF. In DNA, the CDR3 is TGTGCCAGCAGCGTAGGGTCTAGCGGTCCCTACGAGCAGTACTTC.

The chain recombines TRBV28 with TRBJ1-2, with 10 positions matching TRBD1. In germline, CDR1 is MDHEN, CDR2 SYDVKM. CDR3 length equals 17 residues. Trimming removed 4 bases from V and 5 bases from J; junction bases left unmatched: 13. The CDR3 coding sequence is TGTGCCAGCAGTTCCAGGGGACAGGGGTCGATACAGTATGGCTACACCTTC. It specifies CASSSRGQGSIQYGYTF.